The present TCR beta chain was sequenced within a study of blood T cell repertoires in COVID-19. Background on the study: Nucleic acid was either cDNA or gDNA, and it came from T cells, B-cell-depleted T cells, or PBMCs.

In this sample, this clone turned up a few times. CDR3 length equals 17 residues. Germline assignment: CDR1 SGDLS and CDR2 YYNGEE. With 0 bases removed from V and 0 bases from J, the gap between germline ends came to 12 bases. The data were produced by immunoSEQ multiplex PCR, yet TCRdb's version contains in-frame clones alone and is incomplete. The table includes roughly 140,000 clones, 80% to 90% detected once. This chain uses TRBV9 with TRBJ2-2; D is perhaps TRBD1 (5 bases). The sample taken for sequencing was peripheral blood. The receptor's source is a human donor with acute or convalescent COVID-19. The donor label of this sample is uncertain. The CDR3 is CASSVEAGPTNTGELFF. The CDR3 region has the DNA TGTGCCAGCAGCGTAGAGGCAGGGCCTACGAACACCGGGGAGCTGTTTTTT.